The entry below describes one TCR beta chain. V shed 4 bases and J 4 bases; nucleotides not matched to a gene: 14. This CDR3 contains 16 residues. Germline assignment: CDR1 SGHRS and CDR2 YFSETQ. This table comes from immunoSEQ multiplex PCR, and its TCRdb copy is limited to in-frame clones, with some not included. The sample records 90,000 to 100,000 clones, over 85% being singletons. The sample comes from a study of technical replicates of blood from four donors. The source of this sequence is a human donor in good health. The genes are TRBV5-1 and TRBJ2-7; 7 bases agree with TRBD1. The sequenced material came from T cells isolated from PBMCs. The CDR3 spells CASSLGDSLPSYEQYF. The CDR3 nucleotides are TGCGCCAGCAGCCTCGGGGACAGTCTCCCATCTTACGAGCAGTACTTC.